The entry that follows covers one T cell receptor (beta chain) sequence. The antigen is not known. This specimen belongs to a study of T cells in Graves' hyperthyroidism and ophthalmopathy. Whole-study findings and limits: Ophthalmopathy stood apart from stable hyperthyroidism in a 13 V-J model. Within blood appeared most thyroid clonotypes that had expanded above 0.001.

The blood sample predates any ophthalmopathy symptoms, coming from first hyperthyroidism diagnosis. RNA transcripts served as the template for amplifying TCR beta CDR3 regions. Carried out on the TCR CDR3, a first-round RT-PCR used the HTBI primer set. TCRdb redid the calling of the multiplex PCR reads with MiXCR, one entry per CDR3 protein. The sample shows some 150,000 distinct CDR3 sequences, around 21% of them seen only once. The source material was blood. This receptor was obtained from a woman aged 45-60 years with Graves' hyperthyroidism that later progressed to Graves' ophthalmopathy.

The CDR3 DNA is TGTGCCAGTAATGCGGGACCCGTAAGCTCCTACAATGAGCAGTTCTTC. This encodes CASNAGPVSSYNEQFF. This chain joins TRBV19 and TRBJ2-1; D is perhaps TRBD2 (6 bases). Germline assignment: CDR1 LNHDA and CDR2 SQIVND (reference sequence). V was cut by 7 bases and J by 0 bases, with 16 bases left in between. This CDR3 has 16 amino acids.